A selection of T cell receptor beta chains follows, all from one sample in a study of T cell changes during pregnancy in multiple sclerosis. Method: immunoSEQ multiplex PCR; TCRdb's copy keeps in-frame clones and lacks some. The sample shows some 20,000 clones, 88% of them seen only once. Source: CD4+ T cells from peripheral blood mononuclear cells, taken in the first trimester of pregnancy. The receptors come from a female donor in good health, enrolled as a control in a pregnancy study. CDR3s include the opening cysteine and the closing phenylalanine or tryptophan. The D gene is left open where the match is weak. Clone size is given for some rows only: seen once, a few or many times, or a class if the clone is expanded.

j_call clone_size v_call d_call cdr3_aa cdr3_nt
TRBJ2-7 NA TRBV2 TRBD2 CASRPGLAGGPGSYEQYF TGTGCCAGCAGACCGGGACTAGCGGGGGGGCCGGGCTCCTACGAGCAGTACTTC
TRBJ1-3 NA TRBV7-6 TRBD1 CASSPTGYSGNTIYF TGTGCCAGCAGTCCGACAGGGTACTCTGGAAACACCATATATTTT
TRBJ2-2 NA TRBV7-2 NA CASSPSTGELFF TGTGCCAGCAGCCCCTCCACAGGGGAGCTGTTTTTT
TRBJ2-7 NA TRBV2 NA CASAGAGTTHYF TGTGCCAGCGCGGGGGCGGGGACTACCCACTACTTC
TRBJ1-5 NA TRBV5-1 NA CASSTSGGSNQPQHF TGCGCCAGCAGCACCTCCGGGGGGAGCAATCAGCCCCAGCATTTT
TRBJ2-3 NA TRBV9 NA CASSVGSGVPDTQYF TGTGCCAGCAGCGTCGGCTCGGGAGTACCAGATACGCAGTATTTT
TRBJ2-7 NA TRBV5-8 TRBD2 CASSLGGLAGVHF TGTGCCAGCAGCTTGGGGGGACTAGCGGGGGTCCACTTC
TRBJ2-7 NA TRBV6-5 NA CASTPGYSYEQYF TGTGCCAGCACCCCGGGGTACTCCTACGAGCAGTACTTC
TRBJ1-1 NA TRBV20-1 NA CSARRTEAFF TGCAGTGCTAGGCGGACTGAAGCTTTCTTT
TRBJ2-7 NA TRBV10-3 TRBD1 CAISESGQGSSYEQYF TGTGCCATCAGTGAGTCAGGACAGGGGTCCTCCTACGAGCAGTACTTC
TRBJ2-4 few TRBV19 TRBD2 CASSIAGGPDYIQYF TGTGCCAGTAGTATCGCGGGGGGGCCTGATTACATTCAGTACTTC
TRBJ1-5 few TRBV15 NA CATSRDQDQPQHF TGTGCCACCAGCAGAGATCAGGATCAGCCCCAGCATTTT
TRBJ2-1 NA TRBV28 NA CASKEGGPGNEQFF TGTGCCAGCAAGGAAGGCGGGCCGGGCAATGAGCAGTTCTTC
TRBJ2-3 NA TRBV4-3 TRBD2 CASSQEERGGLDTQYF TGCGCCAGCAGCCAAGAAGAGCGGGGTGGATTGGATACGCAGTATTTT
TRBJ2-1 NA TRBV27 NA CASSADSTLPYNEQFF TGTGCCAGCAGTGCGGACTCCACCCTCCCCTACAATGAGCAGTTCTTC
TRBJ1-2 NA TRBV25-1 TRBD1 CASSRTGGAGIYTF TGTGCCAGCAGCCGGACAGGGGGCGCAGGGATCTACACCTTC
TRBJ2-7 NA TRBV5-1 NA CATKTDYEQYF TGCGCCACTAAGACAGACTACGAGCAGTACTTC
TRBJ2-7 NA TRBV6-6 NA CASSYGGNSYEQYF TGTGCCAGCAGTTACGGAGGGAACTCCTACGAGCAGTACTTC
TRBJ1-1 NA TRBV19 NA CASSIRENTEAFF TGTGCCAGTAGTATAAGAGAGAACACTGAAGCTTTCTTT
TRBJ1-5 few TRBV11-3 NA CASSFSGSNQPQHF TGTGCCAGCAGCTTTAGCGGCAGCAATCAGCCCCAGCATTTT
TRBJ2-1 NA TRBV29-1 TRBD1 CSVTGDLYNEQFF TGCAGCGTTACAGGGGATCTCTACAATGAGCAGTTCTTC
TRBJ1-3 NA TRBV7-2 NA CASSLRVSSGNTIYF TGTGCCAGCAGCTTGCGGGTTAGCTCTGGAAACACCATATATTTT
TRBJ2-3 NA TRBV19 NA CASSIKGRVGDTQYF TGTGCCAGTAGTATTAAGGGCAGGGTTGGAGATACGCAGTATTTT
TRBJ1-1 NA TRBV7-2 NA CASSFSQGSEAFF TGTGCCAGCAGCTTCTCCCAGGGATCTGAAGCTTTCTTT
TRBJ2-1 NA TRBV7-2 TRBD2 CASSPRGGRWNEQFF TGTGCCAGCAGCCCGCGGGGGGGCCGGTGGAATGAGCAGTTCTTC
TRBJ2-3 NA TRBV19 NA CASSIWARIDTQYF TGTGCCAGTAGTATTTGGGCCAGGATAGATACGCAGTATTTT
TRBJ1-1 NA TRBV5-5 NA CASSTPGLNTEAFF TGTGCCAGCAGCACCCCAGGGTTGAACACTGAAGCTTTCTTT
TRBJ1-1 once TRBV5-5 NA CASSLNRANTEAFF TGTGCCAGCAGCTTGAACAGGGCGAACACTGAAGCTTTCTTT